The 8 T cell receptor beta chains in this list originate from one sample, sequenced in a study of cytomegalovirus exposure and HLA in healthy donors. The PCR made use of 60 Vbeta and 13 Jbeta primers. Sequenced by immunoSEQ multiplex PCR; TCRdb stores in-frame clones only, minus some. The sample has 150,000 to 200,000 clones; about 84% are singletons. The sequencing sample was made of PBMCs. Source of these receptors: a man aged 45-65 years in good health and CMV-seronegative.

This clone was counted once. The V gene is TRBV2, the J gene TRBJ2-7; D is possibly TRBD1 (6 bases). V lost 10 bases to trimming and J lost 3 bases, with 10 bases between them. Germline CDR1 SNHLY, CDR2 FYNNEI. The CDR3 spans 11 residues. CDR3 residues: CATTGNYEQYF. The DNA for the CDR3 is TGTGCCACCACAGGGAACTACGAGCAGTACTTC.

The chain is built from TRBV27 and TRBJ2-3, with 9 bases lining up with TRBD2. Germline V gives CDR1 MNHEY, CDR2 SMNVEV (reference sequence). CDR3 length equals 14 residues. J gave up 10 bases and V 6 bases, and 11 bases lay outside the gene matches. The CDR3 here is CASSLRLAVVPQYF. As DNA, the CDR3 is TGTGCCAGCAGCCTTAGACTAGCGGTTGTGCCGCAGTATTTT.

V usage is TRBV19 and J usage is TRBJ2-5; 10 bases are a match to TRBD2. Germline trimming cut 6 bases from V and 6 bases from J; bases unmatched to any gene: 4. From germline, CDR1 is LNHDA and CDR2 SQIVND (reference sequence). This CDR3 is built from 13 residues. As DNA, the CDR3 is TGTGCCAGTAGAATTAGCGGGGGGAAGACCCAGTACTTC. Residues: CASRISGGKTQYF.

In its sample, this clone was seen once. The genes are TRBV10-2 and TRBJ2-7, with D possibly being TRBD1 (5 bases). The CDR3 length is 14 residues. V was cut by 1 base and J by 5 bases, with 12 bases left in between. Per germline, CDR1 WSHSY and CDR2 SAAADI. CDR3 loop: CASSELGRAHEQYF. Written as DNA, the CDR3 is TGCGCCAGCAGTGAGTTGGGCAGGGCCCACGAGCAGTACTTC.

The sample holds one count of this clone. V is TRBV7-9 and J is TRBJ2-1, with D maybe TRBD2 (6 bases). The CDR3 covers 15 residues. The V end was cut by 4 bases, the J end by 7 bases, with 17 bases between. Germline lookup yields CDR1 SEHNR and CDR2 FQNEAQ (reference sequence). CDR3 residues: CASSSAAGSWNEQFF. Here the CDR3 DNA reads TGTGCCAGCAGCTCGGCGGCGGGGTCGTGGAATGAGCAGTTCTTC. The whole variable domain, filled in from reference TRBV7-9 and TRBJ2-1, reads DTGVSQNPRHKITKRGQNVTFRCDPISEHNRLYWYRQTLGQGPEFLTYFQNEAQLEKSRLLSDRFSAERPKGSFSTLEIQRTEQGDSAMYLCASSSAAGSWNEQFFGPGTRLTVL.

The rearrangement uses TRBV6-6 and TRBJ1-6; D not certain. This CDR3 contains 15 residues. Looked up from germline, CDR1 is MNHNY and CDR2 is SVGAGI (reference sequence). Trimming removed 5 bases from V and 5 bases from J, with 13 bases in between. The CDR3 reads CASSPIGLDNSPLHF. The CDR3 bases are TGTGCCAGCAGTCCAATTGGCTTGGATAATTCACCCCTCCACTTT.

Comment on this clone: Mismatch with germline at one junction end may stem from a read error. The rearrangement links TRBV7-9 to TRBJ2-7; D not resolved. The CDR3 extends over 13 amino acids. CDR1 and CDR2 from the germline V gene are SEHNR and FQNEAQ (reference sequence). CDR3 bases: TGTTCCAGCAGCCCCTCGGCGGCCTACGAGCAGTACTTC. Translation: CSSSPSAAYEQYF.

The V gene is TRBV4-1, the J gene TRBJ2-7, with TRBD1 matching 9 bases. In germline, CDR1 is MGHRA, CDR2 YSYEKL. J gave up 6 bases and V 4 bases, and 10 bases lay outside the gene matches. The CDR3 is made up of 15 amino acids. In nucleotides, the CDR3 is TGCGCCAGCAGCCGGCAGGGACAGGGTCTTCGCGAGCAGTACTTC. Encoded protein: CASSRQGQGLREQYF.